These 5 T cell receptor beta chains were sequenced from one sample in a study of T-cell reconstitution after alpha-beta-depleted transplantation in children. The library targeted TCRbeta and was prepared with unique molecular identifiers. Each CDR3 protein gets one entry after TCRdb re-called the PCR reads with MiXCR. The sample holds hundreds of thousands of distinct CDR3 sequences, 10% to 15% seen once. The material was PBMCs, mostly from graft donor cells, obtained 360 days after TCRalphabeta/CD19-depleted stem cell transplant. These receptors originate from a male patient younger than 18 who had a stem cell transplant for acute myeloid leukemia, so the T cells may come from the graft donor.

This clonotype occurred a few times. The gene calls are TRBV4-2 and TRBJ2-5; 7 nucleotides align to TRBD2. V shed 1 base and J 5 bases; nucleotides not matched to a gene: 4. CDR1 and CDR2 (germline): LGHNA, YNFKEQ. The CDR3 runs to 14 residues. CDR3 DNA: TGTGCCAGCAGCCAAGGCTGGACTAGTGAGACCCAGTACTTC. The encoded protein is CASSQGWTSETQYF.

This clonotype was counted at least ten times. The rearrangement joins TRBV5-1 to TRBJ2-1; possibly TRBD1 for D (6 bases). The germline V and J ends were trimmed by 8 bases and 2 bases, with 17 bases remaining between them. The CDR3 runs to 15 residues. Germline CDR1 is SGHRS and CDR2 is YFSETQ. The CDR3 sequence: CASTQLQGPYNEQFF. In DNA form, the CDR3 reads TGCGCCAGTACGCAGCTACAGGGCCCCTACAATGAGCAGTTCTTC.

The genes are TRBV6-2 or TRBV6-3 and TRBJ1-2, with 8 bases identical to TRBD1. The CDR3 has 17 amino acids. The germline gives CDR1 MNHEY, CDR2 SVGEGT. Trimming took 6 bases from V and 6 from J; bases not matched to a gene: 18. CDR3 protein: CASSPYVGTGGMDGYTF. CDR3 nucleotide sequence: TGTGCCAGCAGCCCCTACGTTGGCACAGGGGGGATGGATGGCTACACCTTC.

This chain connects TRBV12-3 or TRBV12-4 to TRBJ2-1; the match to TRBD2 covers 15 bases. Losses at the gene ends were 6 bases for V and 8 bases for J; bases not matched to a gene: 8. CDR3 length: 16 amino acids. This CDR3 is CASSGLAGGPKDEQFF. CDR3 bases: TGTGCCAGCAGCGGACTAGCGGGAGGGCCTAAGGATGAGCAGTTCTTC.

This clonotype was seen a few times. The chain employs TRBV9 and TRBJ2-7, with D possibly TRBD2 on 6 matching bases. CDR1 and CDR2 (germline): SGDLS, YYNGEE. The CDR3 sequence is 13 residues long. V was cut by 5 bases and J by 2 bases, with 11 bases left in between. CDR3 protein: CASRGLTAYEQYF. As DNA, the CDR3 is TGTGCCAGCAGGGGACTCACCGCCTACGAGCAGTACTTC.